A single sample gave rise to the 23 T cell receptor beta chains below, sequenced in a study of T-cell memory formation after mild COVID-19. TCRdb reanalysed the 5' RACE reads using MiXCR and keeps one entry per CDR3 protein. The sample lists a few hundred thousand distinct CDR3 sequences, roughly a quarter occurring once. Sequenced: PBMCs or a T cell subset sorted from them (not recorded which). Source of these receptors: an adult woman who had mild COVID-19 (a few samples of this study predate the infection). Cell type and time point are not known.

The J gene is TRBJ2-3, the V gene TRBV7-9, with D unclear. Deletions cut 5 bases from V and 4 bases from J, with 22 bases between. CDR1 is SEHNR, CDR2 FQNEAQ, per germline (reference sequence). The length of the CDR3 is 17 residues. The CDR3 sequence: CASSARWSASGADTQYF. The CDR3, as DNA: TGTGCCAGCAGCGCCCGTTGGTCCGCGAGTGGGGCAGATACGCAGTATTTT. Variable domain in full (rest from reference TRBV7-9 and TRBJ2-3): DTGVSQNPRHKITKRGQNVTFRCDPISEHNRLYWYRQTLGQGPEFLTYFQNEAQLEKSRLLSDRFSAERPKGSFSTLEIQRTEQGDSAMYLCASSARWSASGADTQYFGPGTRLTVL.

The J gene is TRBJ2-7, the V gene TRBV18, with 8 positions matching TRBD2. CDR1 is KGHSH, CDR2 LQKENI, per germline. The CDR3 runs to 15 residues. Losses at the gene ends were 3 bases for V and 9 bases for J; bases not matched to a gene: 13. The CDR3 loop is CASSPPGGAGQVQYF. In nucleotides, the CDR3 is TGTGCCAGCTCACCGCCGGGGGGGGCGGGACAAGTGCAGTACTTC.

The V and J genes are TRBV20-1 and TRBJ2-3; 12 bases are shared with TRBD2. Trimming took 4 bases from V and 4 from J; bases not matched to a gene: 3. The germline V gene encodes CDR1 DFQATT and CDR2 SNEGSKA (reference sequence). This CDR3 is 14 amino acids long. The DNA of the CDR3 is TGCAGTGCTACGACTAGCGGGGGAGCAGATACGCAGTATTTT. Protein product: CSATTSGGADTQYF.

The table lists this clonotype with a few counts. The V and J genes are TRBV12-3 or TRBV12-4 and TRBJ2-4; D unresolved. V was shortened by 5 bases and J by 0 bases, with 5 bases between the two germline ends. CDR3 length: 13 amino acids. CDR3 sequence: CASSQLAKNIQYF. CDR3 bases: TGTGCCAGCAGTCAGTTAGCCAAAAACATTCAGTACTTC.

This rearrangement joins TRBV20-1 to TRBJ2-1; TRBD2 matches 14 bases. The CDR3 totals 15 residues. In germline, CDR1 is DFQATT, CDR2 SNEGSKA (reference sequence). Losses at the gene ends were 4 bases for V and 10 bases for J; bases not matched to a gene: 9. CDR3 in amino acids: CSAIRTSGRLGEQFF. In DNA form, the CDR3 reads TGCAGTGCTATCAGGACTAGCGGGAGGTTGGGGGAGCAGTTCTTC.

The chain employs TRBV25-1 and TRBJ2-7, with 8 bases matching TRBD1. Trimming at V came to 4 bases and at J to 2 bases, leaving 13 bases not matched to a gene. This CDR3 is 17 amino acids long. CDR1 is MGHDK and CDR2 is SYGVNS in the germline V gene. The CDR3 reads CASSATSPGQATYEQYF. The CDR3 nucleotides are TGTGCCAGCAGTGCCACCTCGCCGGGACAGGCGACCTACGAGCAGTACTTC.

This clonotype has a handful of counts. V gene TRBV29-1 combines with J gene TRBJ1-2; 7 bases map to TRBD1. The CDR3 extends over 14 amino acids. Germline values: CDR1 SQVTM, CDR2 ANQGSEA. Trimming removed 7 bases from V and 4 bases from J; junction bases left unmatched: 12. The CDR3 DNA sequence: TGCAGCGCCTCACCTCCCGCAGGGGGCTATGGCTACACCTTC. It encodes CSASPPAGGYGYTF.

This clonotype was picked up a small number of times. The CDR3 DNA sequence: TGTGCCACCAGCAGAGCGAGCTTTGCCGGGGAGCTGTTTTTT. This gives the protein CATSRASFAGELFF. The V call is TRBV15, the J call TRBJ2-2; no definite D call. The germline CDR1 and CDR2 sequences are LNHNV and YYDKDF (reference sequence). Trimming stripped 1 base from V and 6 bases from J, with 9 bases between. This CDR3 has 14 amino acids.

This clonotype was seen more than once but under ten times. The CDR3: CSARGRRTEAFF. CDR3 DNA sequence: TGCAGTGCTAGGGGGCGACGCACTGAAGCTTTCTTT. This chain links TRBV20-1 with TRBJ1-1; tentative D call: TRBD1 (5 bases). This CDR3 spans 12 amino acids. Per germline, CDR1 DFQATT and CDR2 SNEGSKA (reference sequence). Trimming took off 3 bases at V and 4 bases at J, with 9 bases between the two ends.

This chain links TRBV11-2 with TRBJ1-5, with a tentative D call TRBD1 (5 bases). CDR1 SGHAT and CDR2 FQNNGV come from the germline V gene. The V end lost 0 bases, the J end lost 3 bases, and 9 bases lay between the germline ends. This CDR3 contains 15 residues. The CDR3 is CASSLDPGYNQPQHF. CDR3 in DNA: TGTGCCAGCAGCTTAGACCCAGGGTACAATCAGCCCCAGCATTTT.

The gene calls are TRBV9 and TRBJ2-3; 10 nucleotides align to TRBD2. Germline CDR1 SGDLS, CDR2 YYNGEE. With 0 bases clipped from V and 6 bases from J, the junction kept 7 bases outside the gene matches. This CDR3 is 16 amino acids long. In DNA form, the CDR3 reads TGTGCCAGCAGCGTAGAGCTAGCGGGGGCGGGGGATACGCAGTATTTT. Its protein product is CASSVELAGAGDTQYF.

The CDR3 DNA is TGTGCCAGCAGCTTTTCCGGCGGCACCGGGGAGCTGTTTTTT. Translation: CASSFSGGTGELFF. The chain recombines TRBV7-9 with TRBJ2-2; D call uncertain. V shed 3 bases and J shed 4 bases, with 9 bases lying between them. The CDR3 extends over 14 amino acids. The germline V gene has CDR1 SEHNR and CDR2 FQNEAQ (reference sequence).

This clonotype appeared a few times. The chain couples TRBV5-6 to TRBJ2-1; the match to TRBD2 covers 9 bases. V lost 0 bases to trimming and J lost 9 bases; unmatched junction nucleotides: 10. Germline-derived CDR1 and CDR2 are SGHDT and YYEEEE. The CDR3 extends over 16 amino acids. CDR3 DNA sequence: TGTGCCAGCAGCTTGGATCGCGGGAGGGTGGTAGTTGAGCAGTTCTTC. Its translation is CASSLDRGRVVVEQFF.

The chain carries TRBV9 and TRBJ2-1, with 8 nucleotides matching TRBD1. This CDR3 is 14 amino acids long. V trimming: 2 bases; J trimming: 6 bases; junction bases outside the gene matches: 4. CDR1 SGDLS and CDR2 YYNGEE come from the germline V gene. The CDR3 is CASSVEDRVNEQFF. CDR3 DNA sequence: TGTGCCAGCAGCGTGGAGGACAGGGTCAATGAGCAGTTCTTC.

This clonotype showed up just a few times. The V and J genes are TRBV20-1 and TRBJ1-1; weak D call: TRBD1 (6 bases). Trimming pared 5 bases from V and 1 base from J, leaving 14 bases between. The CDR3 totals 14 residues. Germline V gives CDR1 DFQATT, CDR2 SNEGSKA (reference sequence). CDR3 DNA: TGCAGTGCTTCTTTCTCGACAGGGAACACTGAAGCTTTCTTT. Translated, it gives CSASFSTGNTEAFF.

The chain employs TRBV6-6 and TRBJ2-3, with a tentative D call TRBD1 (5 bases). The length of the CDR3 is 14 residues. Germline V gives CDR1 MNHNY, CDR2 SVGAGI (reference sequence). The ends were cut back, 6 bases at V and 3 bases at J, with 13 bases in the middle. The CDR3 reads CASRDLSGTDTQYF. CDR3 coding DNA: TGTGCCAGCAGGGATCTTTCAGGGACAGATACGCAGTATTTT.

This clonotype was counted only a few times. The V and J genes are TRBV7-9 and TRBJ1-2, with a tentative D call TRBD1 (6 bases). This CDR3 contains 14 residues. V shed 3 bases and J shed 2 bases, with 10 bases lying between them. From germline, CDR1 is SEHNR and CDR2 FQNEAQ (reference sequence). Here the CDR3 DNA reads TGTGCCAGCAGCTTTACAGGGTTCAACTATGGCTACACCTTC. This codes for CASSFTGFNYGYTF.

This clonotype occurred a few times. Because the CDR3's place on the DNA is in doubt, the DNA is left out and the CDR3 is given as listed by TCRdb. This rearrangement joins TRBV21-1 to TRBJ1-4; the D call of TRBD1 is as the table states it, not checked on the DNA. TRBV21-1 is a pseudogene. Termini included, the CDR3 measures 20 amino acids. The CDR3 spells CASSTRTQQDFGTGNEKLFF.

This clonotype was counted only a few times. The chain uses TRBV24-1 and TRBJ2-5; D gene uncertain. Trimming removed 1 base at V and 5 bases at J, with 4 bases between. The CDR3 sequence is 12 residues long. Germline lookup yields CDR1 KGHDR and CDR2 SFDVKD. Here the CDR3 DNA reads TGTGCCACCAGTGATTTACGCGAGACCCAGTACTTC. Its translation: CATSDLRETQYF.

This clonotype was seen only a few times. This chain connects TRBV6-1 to TRBJ2-3; 10 bases agree with TRBD1. The CDR3 has 14 amino acids. Germline CDR1 is MNHNS and CDR2 is SASEGT. Trimming at V came to 3 bases and at J to 6 bases, leaving 3 bases not matched to a gene. The chain's CDR3 is CASSEGQGRDTQYF. CDR3 in DNA: TGTGCCAGCAGTGAGGGACAGGGGAGGGATACGCAGTATTTT.

The rearrangement joins TRBV20-1 to TRBJ2-3, with 9 bases lining up with TRBD1. Germline V gene sequence: CDR1 DFQATT, CDR2 SNEGSKA (reference sequence). The CDR3 is 14 amino acids. Trimming took 5 bases from V and 2 from J; bases not matched to a gene: 5. Here the CDR3 DNA reads TGCAGTGCTCAGGGACAGGGCCACACAGATACGCAGTATTTT. Translation gives CSAQGQGHTDTQYF.

This clonotype was picked up many times. The CDR3 protein is CASSIAKGSGDHRSNEQFF. CDR3 in DNA: TGTGCCAGTAGTATAGCCAAGGGTTCGGGAGACCATCGGTCCAATGAGCAGTTCTTC. The rearrangement uses TRBV19 and TRBJ2-1, with D possibly being TRBD2 (6 bases). The CDR3 is 19 amino acids. V dropped 1 base and J dropped 6 bases, with 25 bases sitting between them. Germline loops: CDR1 LNHDA, CDR2 SQIVND (reference sequence).

This chain links TRBV18 with TRBJ1-2; TRBD1 might be the D (6 bases). The CDR3 is 13 amino acids. The germline V gene encodes CDR1 KGHSH and CDR2 LQKENI. V was pared by 2 bases and J by 7 bases, with 11 bases between. In nucleotides, the CDR3 is TGTGCCAGCTCACCATCGGGGGGCGTTGGCTACACCTTC. Translating it yields CASSPSGGVGYTF.